This is a list of T cell receptor beta chains from one sample in a study of breast tumors, draining lymph nodes, adjacent tissues. TCRdb fed the multiplex PCR reads into MiXCR, producing one record per CDR3 protein. The sample has some 100,000 distinct CDR3 sequences; 21% are singletons. The sequenced sample was axillary lymph node tissue. The receptors were sampled from a female donor with breast cancer. Some clones in this sample may be carry-over from other donors' samples. CDR3s include the opening cysteine and the closing phenylalanine or tryptophan. D genes are given only for firm matches. A clone size is listed for some rows: how often the clone was seen (once, few, many), or a class if it is expanded.

TRBJ1-2,TRBV7-9,.,many,CASTRFRGPSDNYGYTF,TGTGCCAGCACCAGATTTAGGGGCCCGTCCGATAACTATGGCTACACCTTC
TRBJ2-3,TRBV5-6,.,many,CASSAGQTELF,TGTGCCAGCAGCGCGGGACAGACTGAACTTTTT
TRBJ1-3,TRBV7-9,.,many,CASALREVSGNTIYF,TGTGCCAGCGCCCTCAGGGAAGTCTCTGGAAACACCATATATTTT
TRBJ2-5,TRBV7-6,TRBD2,many,CASSSSLIAGGLGETQYF,TGTGCCAGCAGCTCCAGTTTAATAGCGGGAGGGTTAGGAGAGACCCAGTACTTC
TRBJ2-5,TRBV7-7,TRBD2,many,CASSPIRGGDSYQYF,TGTGCCAGCAGCCCGATCCGGGGGGGAGATAGTTATCAGTACTTC
TRBJ2-1,TRBV5-1,.,many,CASSLEMTLEQFF,TGCGCCAGCAGCTTGGAGATGACCCTTGAGCAGTTCTTC
TRBJ1-2,TRBV6-5,.,many,CASSYVPGTYGYTF,TGTGCCAGCAGTTACGTCCCCGGGACCTATGGCTACACCTTC
TRBJ2-7,TRBV7-6,.,many,CASSPKSIPEQYF,TGTGCCAGCAGTCCCAAGAGTATCCCCGAGCAGTACTTC
TRBJ2-1,TRBV5-1,.,many,CASSLLGESSYNEQFF,TGCGCCAGCAGCTTGTTGGGGGAAAGCTCCTACAATGAGCAGTTCTTC
TRBJ1-2,TRBV5-1,.,many,CASSLAEGGTSYGYTF,TGCGCCAGCAGCTTGGCCGAGGGTGGGACTAGCTATGGCTACACCTTC
TRBJ2-3,TRBV11-1,TRBD2,many,CASSLGLAGYTQYF,TGTGCCAGCAGCTTAGGACTAGCGGGGTATACGCAGTATTTT
TRBJ2-3,TRBV5-6,TRBD1,many,CASSFDRGVHGTDTQYF,TGTGCCAGCAGCTTTGACAGGGGCGTCCATGGCACAGATACGCAGTATTTT
TRBJ2-7,TRBV20-1,.,many,CSARAGTEQYF,TGCAGTGCTAGAGCAGGGACCGAGCAGTACTTC
TRBJ2-1,TRBV7-9,.,many,CASSSSWPPRDNEQFF,TGTGCCAGCAGCTCGTCCTGGCCCCCTAGGGACAATGAGCAGTTCTTC
TRBJ2-4,TRBV4-1,TRBD1,few,CASSHLTRDRVRNF,TGCGCCAGCAGCCATTTAACCCGGGACAGGGTAAGGAACTTC
TRBJ2-1,TRBV24-1,TRBD2,many,CATSDLGTSGRGDEQFF,TGTGCCACCAGTGATTTGGGGACTAGCGGGAGAGGTGATGAGCAGTTCTTC
TRBJ2-1,TRBV9,.,many,CASNTWGEYYNEQFF,TGTGCCAGCAACACCTGGGGGGAGTATTACAATGAGCAGTTCTTC
TRBJ2-7,TRBV14,.,.,CASSPSPRYEQYF,TGTGCCAGCAGCCCAAGCCCCAGATACGAGCAGTACTTC
TRBJ1-6,TRBV12-3/TRBV12-4,.,many,CASSFRGSYNSPLHF,TGTGCCAGCAGTTTCCGGGGATCCTATAATTCACCCCTCCACTTT
TRBJ1-1,TRBV5-6,.,.,CASSLAGYATFF,TGTGCCAGCAGCTTGGCCGGCTATGCCACTTTCTTT
TRBJ1-5,TRBV6-1,.,many,CASSEAVYSLRSNQPQHF,TGTGCCAGCAGTGAAGCAGTTTATTCTCTCCGGTCCAATCAGCCCCAGCATTTT
TRBJ2-3,TRBV20-1,.,many,CSARFSDTQYF,TGCAGTGCTAGATTCTCCGATACGCAGTATTTT
TRBJ1-5,TRBV11-2,TRBD1,many,CASSPTGMGQPQHF,TGTGCCAGCAGCCCGACAGGGATGGGTCAGCCCCAGCATTTT
TRBJ2-1,TRBV20-1,TRBD2,many,CSARPSGIGEQFF,TGCAGTGCTAGACCGAGCGGGATCGGTGAGCAGTTCTTC
TRBJ1-2,TRBV6-2/TRBV6-3,TRBD1,many,CASSDLRDRGGYGYTF,TGTGCCAGCAGCGACCTCCGGGACAGGGGTGGCTATGGCTACACCTTC
TRBJ1-4,TRBV12-3/TRBV12-4,.,many,CASSFGGSEKLFF,TGTGCCAGCAGTTTCGGGGGGAGTGAAAAACTGTTTTTT
TRBJ1-5,TRBV2,.,many,CASRTGGGSNQPQHF,TGTGCCAGCAGGACCGGAGGCGGCAGCAATCAGCCCCAGCATTTT
TRBJ1-6,TRBV27,.,many,CASSIKVESPLHF,TGTGCCAGCAGCATAAAGGTGGAATCACCCCTCCACTTT
TRBJ2-1,TRBV27,.,many,CASSLWADNEQFF,TGTGCCAGCAGTTTATGGGCAGACAATGAGCAGTTCTTC
TRBJ2-1,TRBV5-5,.,many,CASSPPWAVDNEQFF,TGTGCCAGCAGCCCGCCCTGGGCGGTAGACAATGAGCAGTTCTTC
TRBJ1-2,TRBV6-1,.,many,CASRAEDYGYTF,TGTGCCAGCAGGGCCGAGGACTATGGCTACACCTTC
TRBJ1-2,TRBV27,TRBD1,many,CASSLVQGAGYTF,TGTGCCAGCAGTCTAGTACAGGGGGCCGGCTACACCTTC
TRBJ2-7,TRBV5-1,.,many,CASRGSPYEQYF,TGCGCCAGCAGGGGAAGTCCCTACGAGCAGTACTTC
TRBJ1-5,TRBV19,TRBD1,many,CASSITGGANQPQHF,TGTGCCAGTAGTATAACAGGGGGTGCCAATCAGCCCCAGCATTTT
TRBJ1-5,TRBV19,TRBD1,many,CASSSTGGNQPQHF,TGTGCCAGTAGTTCCACAGGGGGCAATCAGCCCCAGCATTTT
TRBJ1-6,TRBV7-9,.,many,CASSLEYGHPHNSPLHF,TGTGCCAGCAGCTTAGAATACGGTCATCCCCATAATTCACCCCTCCACTTT
TRBJ2-3,TRBV2,TRBD2,many,CASSEQRGRTDTQYF,TGTGCCAGCAGTGAACAGCGGGGGAGGACAGATACGCAGTATTTT
TRBJ1-3,TRBV5-1,.,many,CASRGSGNTIYF,TGCGCCTCCCGGGGGTCTGGAAACACCATATATTTT
TRBJ2-7,TRBV28,.,.,CASGGSDPGASYEQHF,TGTGCCAGCGGGGGGTCAGACCCTGGGGCCTCCTACGAGCAGCACTTC
TRBJ2-1,TRBV7-3,TRBD2,few,CASSLSLGGRAGNEQFF,TGTGCCAGCAGCTTAAGTTTGGGCGGGAGGGCCGGGAATGAGCAGTTCTTC
TRBJ1-5,TRBV13,.,many,CASSYGGSNQPQHF,TGTGCCAGCAGCTATGGAGGGAGCAATCAGCCCCAGCATTTT
TRBJ1-2,TRBV20-1,TRBD1,.,CSAREVGQGRNYGYTF,TGCAGTGCTAGGGAAGTCGGACAGGGCAGAAACTATGGCTACACCTTC
TRBJ1-4,TRBV20-1,TRBD1,many,CSATDRGPGEKLFF,TGCAGTGCTACCGACAGGGGGCCGGGAGAAAAACTGTTTTTT
TRBJ2-6,TRBV15,.,.,CATSRDDYRVRSGANVLTF,TGTGCCACCAGCAGAGATGATTACAGGGTTCGCTCTGGGGCCAACGTCCTGACTTTC